This TCR beta chain was sequenced during a study of early T cells in non-severe SARS-CoV-2 infection. Unique molecular identifiers tagged individual cDNA molecules. TCRdb redid the calling of the 5' RACE reads with MiXCR, one entry per CDR3 protein. The sample lists under 100,000 distinct CDR3 sequences; approximately 10% were seen once. Study-wide findings and caveats: VDJdb matching skewed toward anti-spike CD8 responses, missing private and CD4 specificities.

This clonotype came up a few times. Its specificity is not known. The sequenced material came from whole blood. This TCR came from an adult who was a healthcare worker with PCR-confirmed SARS-CoV-2 infection or an uninfected control (not recorded which).

CDR3: CASRRTGGQTEAFF. CDR3 DNA sequence: TGTGCCAGCAGAAGAACGGGGGGGCAAACTGAAGCTTTCTTT. This chain connects TRBV3-1 to TRBJ1-1; D possibly corresponds to TRBD1 (6 bases). Looked up from germline, CDR1 is LGHDT and CDR2 is YNNKEL (reference sequence). V lost 6 bases, J lost 5 bases, and 16 bases lay in between. The CDR3 has 14 residues.